Presented here are 13 T cell receptor beta chains from one specimen sequenced in a study of blood T cell repertoires in COVID-19. The method was immunoSEQ multiplex PCR; TCRdb's version includes in-frame clones alone and lacks a portion of them. The sample lists approximately 390,000 clones; around nine tenths were seen once. Sample: PBMCs or T cells enriched from blood (not recorded which). Receptors were obtained from a woman aged 50 to 60 who had recovered from COVID-19.

This clone was observed a handful of times. Other DNA sequences in the same sample also yield this CDR3. The rearrangement links TRBV19 to TRBJ1-1, with D perhaps matching TRBD1 (5 bases). The CDR3 extends over 14 amino acids. Trimming stripped 2 bases from V and 2 bases from J, with 9 bases between. Germline assignment: CDR1 LNHDA and CDR2 SQIVND (reference sequence). CDR3 DNA sequence: TGTGCCAGTAGTATATCAGGGCTCAACACTGAAGCTTTCTTT. This encodes CASSISGLNTEAFF.

The chain has TRBV7-3 and TRBJ2-5; the match to TRBD2 covers 7 bases. Germline CDR1 reads SGHTA; CDR2 reads FQGTGA. CDR3 length: 13 residues. The trim removed 5 bases at V and 5 bases at J, leaving 5 bases unmatched. CDR3 in amino acids: CASSMGGSETQYF. Written as DNA, the CDR3 is TGTGCCAGCAGCATGGGGGGGTCGGAGACCCAGTACTTC.

V is TRBV18 and J is TRBJ1-2; 11 bases map to TRBD1. Germline assignment: CDR1 KGHSH and CDR2 LQKENI. This CDR3 is 19 amino acids long. Trimming at V came to 2 bases and at J to 4 bases, leaving 15 bases not matched to a gene. For the CDR3, the DNA is TGTGCCAGCTCACCAACGGGGTCCGGGACAGGGGGAACAATCTATGGCTACACCTTC. Its protein product is CASSPTGSGTGGTIYGYTF. Filled out from reference TRBV18 and TRBJ1-2, the complete variable domain reads NAGVMQNPRHLVRRRGQEARLRCSPMKGHSHVYWYRQLPEEGLKFMVYLQKENIIDESGMPKERFSAEFPKEGPSILRIQQVVRGDSAAYFCASSPTGSGTGGTIYGYTFGSGTRLTVV.

In DNA form, the CDR3 reads TGCGCCAGCAGCCGAGGGACTACCCTCCAAGAGACCCAGTACTTC. Its translation is CASSRGTTLQETQYF. The chain uses TRBV4-1 and TRBJ2-5; 7 bases align to TRBD2. Germline-derived CDR1 and CDR2 are MGHRA and YSYEKL. V was pared by 4 bases and J by 1 base, with 6 bases of the junction left unmatched. The CDR3 runs to 15 residues.

CDR3 in amino acids: CAIRDLAGGTDTQYF. CDR3 coding DNA: TGTGCCATCAGGGACCTAGCGGGGGGCACAGATACGCAGTATTTT. The chain carries TRBV10-3 and TRBJ2-3, with 10 bases fitting TRBD2. The germline gives CDR1 ENHRY, CDR2 SYGVKD. The junction had 4 bases not matched to a gene; V was cut back by 6 bases and J by 1 base. The CDR3 is made up of 15 amino acids.

The V and J genes are TRBV5-1 and TRBJ2-3, with TRBD2 matching over 8 bases. Per germline, CDR1 SGHRS and CDR2 YFSETQ. The CDR3 totals 17 residues. The junction had 12 bases not matched to a gene; V was cut back by 0 bases and J by 6 bases. CDR3 in DNA: TGCGCCAGCAGCTTGGCCGAACCCGGACTAGCACTGGATACGCAGTATTTT. As protein: CASSLAEPGLALDTQYF.

The chain recombines TRBV18 with TRBJ1-2; D remains unclear. CDR1 and CDR2 from the germline V gene are KGHSH and LQKENI. This CDR3 has 15 residues. The V gene lost 0 bases and the J gene lost 0 bases, with 8 bases spanning the gap. The CDR3 spells CASSPPAGANYGYTF. CDR3 coding DNA: TGTGCCAGCTCACCACCGGCGGGAGCTAACTATGGCTACACCTTC.

CDR3 DNA: TGTGCCAGCAGCTTACACAGGGGGAACACCGGGGAGCTGTTTTTT. Translated, it gives CASSLHRGNTGELFF. V gene TRBV7-8 combines with J gene TRBJ2-2; 7 bases are a match to TRBD1. With 2 bases clipped from V and 1 base from J, the junction kept 1 base outside the gene matches. In germline, CDR1 is SGHVS, CDR2 FQNEAQ. CDR3 length equals 15 residues.

V usage is TRBV12-3 or TRBV12-4 and J usage is TRBJ1-2, with unresolved D. This CDR3 has 13 residues. The V end was cut by 4 bases, the J end by 2 bases, with 8 bases between. CDR3 sequence reads: CASSSRVNYGYTF. DNA of the CDR3: TGTGCCAGCAGTTCTAGAGTGAACTATGGCTACACCTTC.

The rearrangement joins TRBV4-2 to TRBJ2-5; tentatively, D is TRBD1 (6 bases). This CDR3 has 14 residues. CDR1 is LGHNA and CDR2 is YNFKEQ in the germline V gene. V lost 0 bases and J 4 bases, leaving 9 bases between the germline ends. In nucleotides, the CDR3 is TGTGCCAGCAGCCAAGAAACAGGGTCAGAGACCCAGTACTTC. Its translation: CASSQETGSETQYF.

This clone was picked up a small number of times. V and J are TRBV2 and TRBJ1-2, with 7 bases lining up with TRBD1. The CDR3 contains 14 residues. The ends lost 4 bases at V and 4 bases at J; junction bases unmatched: 6. Germline loops: CDR1 SNHLY, CDR2 FYNNEI. The CDR3 bases are TGTGCCAGCAGTGCCCGGGACAGACCCTATGGCTACACCTTC. The encoded protein is CASSARDRPYGYTF.

The rearrangement links TRBV6-1 to TRBJ1-1; TRBD1 is a possible D gene (5 bases). Germline-derived CDR1 and CDR2 are MNHNS and SASEGT. V lost 2 bases and J lost 6, with 7 bases in between. The CDR3 covers 12 residues. Here the CDR3 DNA reads TGTGCCAGCAGTGAATCGGGGGCTGAAGCTTTCTTT. It specifies CASSESGAEAFF.

The chain is built from TRBV4-3 and TRBJ2-1; 12 bases match TRBD2. CDR1 and CDR2 from the germline V gene are LGHNA and YSLEER. CDR3 length: 17 residues. The J segment lost 4 bases and the V segment lost 0 bases, leaving 4 bases of the junction unmatched. The CDR3 here is CASSQDPSGGGYNEQFF. The DNA of the CDR3 is TGCGCCAGCAGCCAAGACCCTAGCGGGGGGGGATACAATGAGCAGTTCTTC.